This record covers a single TCR beta chain. These data originate in a study of sequential checkpoint blockade in melanoma. Profiling relied on immunoSEQ multiplex PCR, and the TCRdb table lists in-frame clones only, not all of them. Here the sample spans about 28,000 clones, around 80% being singletons. The germline CDR1 and CDR2 sequences are SGHDT and YYEEEE. J lost 6 bases, V lost 2 bases, and 9 bases had no gene match. CDR3 length: 15 amino acids. Treatment given: randomized to nivolumab then ipilimumab (arm A) or the reverse (arm B). The starting material was CD8+ T cells sorted from blood (inferred from file names), obtained from a patient given nivolumab and ipilimumab in sequence. This receptor was identified in a human donor with melanoma. The chain recombines TRBV5-6 with TRBJ2-7, with 9 positions matching TRBD1. The CDR3 DNA follows: TGTGCCAGCAGCTTTGCGGCGGGACAGGGTGTCGAGCAGTACTTC. It is translated as CASSFAAGQGVEQYF.